This T cell receptor beta chain was identified in a study of Ad26.COV2.S vaccination and SARS-CoV-2 variants. Whole-study results and caveats: Vaccine and placebo recipients had comparable breadth of non-spike TCRs. There was a possibility that the TCR breadth and depth analyses underestimated total T cell responses. Spike-specific TCR breadth was greater in vaccine than placebo recipients.

Turning to this clone: Its cognate antigen is unknown.

The data were produced by immunoSEQ multiplex PCR, yet TCRdb's version contains in-frame clones alone and is incomplete. The data show about 350,000 clones, 92% seen once. Germline lookup yields CDR1 PRHDT and CDR2 FYEKMQ (reference sequence). V shed 9 bases and J shed 8 bases, with 19 bases lying between them. The CDR3 has 13 residues. V gene TRBV13 combines with J gene TRBJ1-2, with a weak D call TRBD1 (6 bases). The clonotype originates from a human donor who had recovered from COVID-19. The sample in question was peripheral blood, obtained after recovery from COVID-19. The CDR3 DNA reads as TGTGCCAGTTTTCAGGGGAATGTAGGCGGCTACACCTTC. It yields the protein CASFQGNVGGYTF.